The 31 T cell receptor beta chains given below trace back to one sample, sequenced in a study of T cell responses to AZD1222 COVID-19 vaccine. Libraries were prepared by immunoSEQ multiplex PCR; TCRdb keeps only in-frame clonotypes and omits some of them. Among approximately 130,000 clones listed, over 85% were seen once. Sequencing used peripheral blood, obtained on day 0 of AZD1222 vaccination. These receptors were taken from an adult in good health.

The chain uses TRBV3-1 (or the pseudogene TRBV3-2) and TRBJ1-2; 8 bases line up with TRBD1. Germline CDR1 and CDR2: LGHDT and YNNKEL (reference sequence). V was clipped by 4 bases and J by 6 bases; unmatched bases: 1. This CDR3 spans 12 amino acids. Written as DNA, the CDR3 is TGTGCCAGCAGCCCGACAGGGGATGGCTACACCTTC. The encoded protein is CASSPTGDGYTF.

The V call is TRBV18, the J call TRBJ1-1; the match to TRBD1 covers 10 bases. The J segment lost 3 bases and the V segment lost 2 bases, leaving 6 bases of the junction unmatched. Germline lookup yields CDR1 KGHSH and CDR2 LQKENI. The CDR3 runs 16 residues. The CDR3 nucleotides read TGTGCCAGCTCACCAAGGACAGGGGGACAAGACACTGAAGCTTTCTTT. Its protein is CASSPRTGGQDTEAFF.

The chain is built from TRBV10-3 and TRBJ2-1; 9 nucleotides align to TRBD2. Trimming removed 3 bases from V and 9 bases from J; junction bases left unmatched: 12. The CDR3 spans 16 residues. Germline CDR1 reads ENHRY; CDR2 reads SYGVKD. CDR3 region: CAISDSGTSNLVEQFF. In DNA, the CDR3 is TGTGCCATCAGTGACTCCGGGACTAGCAATCTCGTTGAGCAGTTCTTC.

The chain employs TRBV5-6 and TRBJ1-2; 9 bases align to TRBD1. The CDR3 has 14 residues. Germline-derived CDR1 and CDR2 are SGHDT and YYEEEE. J was trimmed by 5 bases and V by 2 bases; bases with no gene match: 4. The CDR3 region has the DNA TGTGCCAGCAGCTTACAGGGGGCCGGGTATGGCTACACCTTC. Its protein product is CASSLQGAGYGYTF.

The chain carries TRBV19 and TRBJ2-3, with 12 nucleotides matching TRBD1. J was trimmed by 5 bases and V by 5 bases; bases with no gene match: 8. The CDR3 consists of 16 residues. CDR1 and CDR2 (germline): LNHDA, SQIVND (reference sequence). The CDR3 protein is CASSPGQGAHQDTQYF. CDR3 DNA sequence: TGTGCCAGTAGTCCGGGACAGGGGGCGCATCAAGATACGCAGTATTTT.

The chain is built from TRBV2 and TRBJ2-5; D gene ambiguous. The V end was cut by 3 bases, the J end by 4 bases, with 12 bases between. The length of the CDR3 is 14 residues. In germline, CDR1 is SNHLY, CDR2 FYNNEI. CDR3 DNA sequence: TGTGCCAGCAGTGAGTCAAGGGTGGGAGAGACCCAGTACTTC. Amino acid sequence: CASSESRVGETQYF.

This chain connects TRBV28 to TRBJ1-5, with D tentatively TRBD1 (5 bases). This CDR3 region has 17 residues. Per the germline V gene, CDR1 is MDHEN and CDR2 is SYDVKM. With 5 bases removed from V and 7 bases from J, the gap between germline ends came to 24 bases. CDR3 loop: CASSPSVARGVSQPQHF. CDR3 coding DNA: TGTGCCAGCAGTCCTAGTGTCGCACGGGGGGTCAGCCAGCCCCAGCATTTT.

Only one count was recorded for this clone. V is TRBV28 and J is TRBJ2-7, with a weak D call TRBD2 (6 bases). This CDR3 region has 14 residues. The germline CDR1 and CDR2 sequences are MDHEN and SYDVKM. With 5 bases removed from V and 1 base from J, the gap between germline ends came to 12 bases. In DNA form, the CDR3 reads TGTGCCAGCAGTGGAGGGCCGTTGTCCTACGAGCAGTACTTC. Translation: CASSGGPLSYEQYF.

The chain uses TRBV24-1 and TRBJ2-7, with 7 bases fitting TRBD1. After removal of 3 bases from V and 6 bases from J, the junction contained 13 bases not matched to a gene. Germline-derived CDR1 and CDR2 are KGHDR and SFDVKD. This CDR3 spans 16 amino acids. In nucleotides, the CDR3 is TGTGCCACCAGTGATCCTAATACAGGGGTTGAGGGCGAGCAGTACTTC. It yields the protein CATSDPNTGVEGEQYF.

V is TRBV6-1 and J is TRBJ1-2; no firm D call. The CDR3 loop spans 13 amino acids. V lost 3 bases, J lost 10 bases, and 15 bases lay in between. Germline V lookup: CDR1 MNHNS, CDR2 SASEGT. DNA of the CDR3: TGTGCCAGCAGTGAGGGCCGGCCAGTAGACTACACCTTC. Its protein is CASSEGRPVDYTF.

V is TRBV2 and J is TRBJ2-7; D is perhaps TRBD2 (5 bases). V shed 5 bases and J shed 0 bases, with 8 bases lying between them. Germline assignment: CDR1 SNHLY and CDR2 FYNNEI. The CDR3 has 13 residues. CDR3 amino acids: CASSITSSYEQYF. CDR3 nucleotides: TGTGCCAGCAGTATCACTAGCTCCTACGAGCAGTACTTC.

This rearrangement joins TRBV12-5 to TRBJ1-5; D not resolved. Germline CDR1 LGHNT, CDR2 FRNRAP. V was clipped by 2 bases and J by 1 base, with 3 bases between them. CDR3 length: 13 residues. The CDR3 DNA is TGTGCTAGTGGTTTGAGGAGCAATCAGCCCCAGCATTTT. Translation gives CASGLRSNQPQHF.

The DNA for the CDR3 is TGTGCCTCCCGAAAAGGCTTCAATGAGCAGTTCTTC. Translated: CASRKGFNEQFF. The genes are TRBV27 and TRBJ2-1, with D unclear. V was shortened by 11 bases and J by 6 bases, with 14 bases between the two germline ends. The CDR3 length is 12 residues. CDR1 and CDR2 (germline): MNHEY, SMNVEV (reference sequence).

DNA for the CDR3: TGCAGTGCTAGTAAGGAGACCCAGTACTTC. Translated, it gives CSASKETQYF. The chain combines TRBV20-1 with TRBJ2-5; D is unresolved. This CDR3 region has 10 residues. Germline assignment: CDR1 DFQATT and CDR2 SNEGSKA (reference sequence). Trimming took off 3 bases at V and 5 bases at J, with 4 bases between the two ends.

The rearrangement joins TRBV4-3 to TRBJ2-4, with TRBD2 identical over 14 bases. CDR1 is LGHNA, CDR2 YSLEER, per germline. V lost 5 bases and J lost 0; bases outside the gene matches: 6. This CDR3 spans 18 amino acids. CDR3 sequence (DNA): TGCGCCAGCAGCTACGGACTAGCGGGAGGTCAAGCCAAAAACATTCAGTACTTC. Translated: CASSYGLAGGQAKNIQYF.

The genes are TRBV6-5 and TRBJ1-6; D may be TRBD1 (6 bases). The CDR3 length is 13 residues. Germline V gene lookup returns CDR1 MNHEY and CDR2 SVGAGI. V was trimmed by 3 bases and J by 9 bases, leaving 9 bases between them. The CDR3 protein is CASSYTGASPLHF. For the CDR3, the DNA is TGTGCCAGCAGTTATACGGGGGCTTCACCCCTCCACTTT.

V gene TRBV7-8 combines with J gene TRBJ2-2; possibly TRBD1 or TRBD2 for D (6 bases each). The CDR3 length is 17 residues. Deletions cut 5 bases from V and 1 base from J, with 17 bases between. Germline V CDR1 and CDR2: SGHVS, FQNEAQ. CDR3 region: CASSPGAGTQNTGELFF. As DNA, the CDR3 is TGTGCCAGCAGCCCGGGGGCCGGGACCCAGAACACCGGGGAGCTGTTTTTT.

The rearrangement joins TRBV5-1 to TRBJ2-1, with D possibly being TRBD1 (6 bases). V lost 0 bases, J lost 3 bases, and 13 bases lay in between. The V gene's germline CDR1 is SGHRS and CDR2 YFSETQ. The CDR3 length is 16 residues. CDR3 residues: CASSLATIGGYNEQFF. CDR3 sequence (DNA): TGCGCCAGCAGCTTGGCCACTATAGGGGGCTACAATGAGCAGTTCTTC.

The chain recombines TRBV5-1 with TRBJ1-1; no clear D gene. The CDR3 totals 13 residues. Trimming shortened V by 4 bases and J by 11 bases, and 18 bases separated the two germline ends. Germline V gives CDR1 SGHRS, CDR2 YFSETQ. The CDR3 DNA reads TGCGCCAGCAGCCCGTCGGCCAGATTGGAGGCTTTCTTT. This gives the protein CASSPSARLEAFF.

This chain connects TRBV9 to TRBJ1-1; D is uncertain. Looked up from germline, CDR1 is SGDLS and CDR2 is YYNGEE. The CDR3 runs to 15 residues. V was pared by 0 bases and J by 0 bases, with 9 bases between. CDR3 coding DNA: TGTGCCAGCAGCGTAGGGACGGCTATGAACACTGAAGCTTTCTTT. Its translation is CASSVGTAMNTEAFF.

The chain has TRBV5-4 and TRBJ1-1; D not certain. Between the trimmed V and J ends, which lost 10 bases and 1 base, there was a span of 11 bases. CDR3 length equals 12 residues. The germline CDR1 and CDR2 sequences are SGHNT and YYREEE (reference sequence). The CDR3 loop reads CAWSRQNTEAFF. The CDR3 DNA reads as TGTGCCTGGTCGCGGCAGAACACTGAAGCTTTCTTT.

The rearrangement uses TRBV5-1 and TRBJ2-1; 11 bases line up with TRBD2. Per the germline V gene, CDR1 is SGHRS and CDR2 is YFSETQ. The V segment lost 4 bases and the J segment 0 bases; nucleotides outside the gene matches: 3. CDR3 length: 16 amino acids. For the CDR3, the DNA is TGCGCCAGCAGCCCTAGCGGGGGGAGCTCCTACAATGAGCAGTTCTTC. Residues: CASSPSGGSSYNEQFF. Filled out from reference TRBV5-1 and TRBJ2-1, the complete variable domain reads KAGVTQTPRYLIKTRGQQVTLSCSPISGHRSVSWYQQTPGQGLQFLFEYFSETQRNKGNFPGRFSGRQFSNSRSEMNVSTLELGDSALYLCASSPSGGSSYNEQFFGPGTRLTVL.

V is TRBV10-3 and J is TRBJ2-4; TRBD1 matches 7 bases. Per germline, CDR1 ENHRY and CDR2 SYGVKD. The CDR3 runs 16 residues. With 4 bases clipped from V and 3 bases from J, the junction kept 9 bases outside the gene matches. The CDR3 DNA reads as TGTGCCATCAGTGGTGAGGGGGCAAGGGACAAAAACATTCAGTACTTC. The encoded protein is CAISGEGARDKNIQYF.

This clone has a single count. The V call is TRBV5-1, the J call TRBJ1-2; tentatively, D is TRBD1 (5 bases). This CDR3 has 15 amino acids. The V gene's germline CDR1 is SGHRS and CDR2 YFSETQ. The ends were cut back, 0 bases at V and 3 bases at J, with 12 bases in the middle. The CDR3 spells CASSLGVRGDYGYTF. Here the CDR3 DNA reads TGCGCCAGCAGCTTGGGGGTGCGAGGGGACTATGGCTACACCTTC.

The chain has TRBV4-1 and TRBJ1-2; D possibly corresponds to TRBD1 (5 bases). Germline V CDR1 and CDR2: MGHRA, YSYEKL. The CDR3 is 16 amino acids. V lost 0 bases and J lost 3, with 14 bases in between. CDR3 residues: CASSQDYGGDYYGYTF. The CDR3 bases are TGCGCCAGCAGCCAAGATTATGGGGGGGACTACTATGGCTACACCTTC.

This rearrangement joins TRBV27 to TRBJ1-2; D gene uncertain. This CDR3 comprises 17 residues. V lost 3 bases, J lost 4 bases, and 21 bases lay in between. Germline V gene sequence: CDR1 MNHEY, CDR2 SMNVEV (reference sequence). CDR3 sequence: CASSLGSTRFISYGYTF. The CDR3 DNA is TGTGCCAGCAGTTTGGGTTCGACAAGATTTATTTCCTATGGCTACACCTTC.

CDR3 nucleotides: TGTGCCAGTAGTACGACAGGGGGAACTGCGCCCCAGCATTTT. It is translated as CASSTTGGTAPQHF. The genes are TRBV19 and TRBJ1-5, with TRBD1 matching over 9 bases. With 4 bases clipped from V and 9 bases from J, the junction kept 7 bases outside the gene matches. Per the germline V gene, CDR1 is LNHDA and CDR2 is SQIVND (reference sequence). This CDR3 has 14 residues. Based on the CDR3 plus reference TRBV19 and TRBJ1-5, the full variable domain is DGGITQSPKYLFRKEGQNVTLSCEQNLNHDAMYWYRQDPGQGLRLIYYSQIVNDFQKGDIAEGYSVSREKKESFPLTVTSAQKNPTAFYLCASSTTGGTAPQHFGDGTRLSIL.

The chain carries TRBV27 and TRBJ1-1; the D is unclear. The germline CDR1 and CDR2 sequences are MNHEY and SMNVEV (reference sequence). V was trimmed by 3 bases and J by 9 bases, leaving 14 bases between them. The CDR3 sequence is 13 residues long. The CDR3 loop reads CASSFGRTFKAFF. The CDR3 DNA reads as TGTGCCAGCAGTTTTGGGAGAACATTTAAAGCTTTCTTT.

The chain carries TRBV7-2 and TRBJ1-1; 7 nucleotides line up with TRBD1. This CDR3 contains 13 residues. CDR1 and CDR2 (germline): SGHTA, FQGNSA. Trimming at V came to 1 base and at J to 9 bases, leaving 5 bases not matched to a gene. CDR3 coding DNA: TGTGCCAGCAGCTTAGGCGGGACAGCAAAAGCTTTCTTT. Amino acid sequence: CASSLGGTAKAFF.

The chain recombines TRBV4-1 with TRBJ2-1; D is unresolved. The CDR3 length is 16 residues. The ends were cut back, 1 base at V and 1 base at J, with 11 bases in the middle. CDR1 and CDR2 (germline): MGHRA, YSYEKL. CDR3 nucleotide sequence: TGCGCCAGCAGCCAAGTAAACATAATTTCCTACAATGAGCAGTTCTTC. Its protein is CASSQVNIISYNEQFF.

The chain couples TRBV24-1 to TRBJ2-5, with TRBD2 matching over 12 bases. CDR1 KGHDR and CDR2 SFDVKD come from the germline V gene. With 1 base clipped from V and 4 bases from J, the junction kept 12 bases outside the gene matches. The CDR3 is 19 amino acids. DNA for the CDR3: TGTGCCACCAGTGATTTCTCGATCTCGGCTAGCGGGAGGGGAGAGACCCAGTACTTC. It specifies CATSDFSISASGRGETQYF.